This TCR beta chain was obtained from a study of CD8 T cells in Susac syndrome. Sequencing of TCR beta was carried out in blood CD8+ and CD4+ T cells. Patients with Susac syndrome showed fulfilment of recently defined diagnostic criteria for definite or probable disease. This clonotype was observed a handful of times. No antigen is known for it. Losses at the gene ends were 4 bases for V and 1 base for J; bases not matched to a gene: 6. The CDR3 covers 15 residues. From germline, CDR1 is KGHSH and CDR2 LQKENI. It was with random hexamers that about 0.45 to 1 ug RNA was reverse transcribed. TCR beta CDR3 was amplified by immunoSEQ multiplex PCR. This amplification extended across 54 Vbeta and 13 Jbeta segments. MiXCR was run by TCRdb on the immunoSEQ multiplex PCR reads, yielding one entry per CDR3 protein. The profile covers about 210,000 distinct CDR3 sequences, with about 95% appearing a single time and about 0.15% taken by the ten largest.

Regarding the study as a whole: It was acknowledged in the study that the number of individuals who were included in its TCR sequencing and HLA analysis was relatively small.

The chain joins TRBV18 to TRBJ1-1, with 7 bases matching TRBD1. The material sequenced was CD4+ T cells from PBMCs. This receptor was obtained from a human donor with Susac syndrome. The CDR3 DNA sequence: TGTGCCAGCTCACAGGAGACAGGGACGAACACTGAAGCTTTCTTT. It specifies CASSQETGTNTEAFF.